The 12 T cell receptor beta chains presented below share a single source sample, sequenced in a study of graft-versus-host responses after intestinal transplantation. The protocol was immunoSEQ multiplex PCR, while the TCRdb copy is restricted to in-frame clones and leaves out a portion. This repertoire shows 9,100 or so clones, about 90% found once; its top ten account for around 2.5%. The sample in question was PBMCs, obtained about 47 days after intestinal transplant. These receptor sequences come from a human patient who received an intestinal transplant, so some T cells may come from the graft donor.

The chain combines TRBV9 with TRBJ2-3; tentative D call: TRBD1 (6 bases). This CDR3 spans 14 amino acids. Germline V gene lookup returns CDR1 SGDLS and CDR2 YYNGEE. Trimming stripped 5 bases from V and 2 bases from J, with 12 bases between. Here the CDR3 reads CASSSGTPTDTQYF. The CDR3 DNA is TGTGCCAGCAGTTCCGGGACACCCACAGATACGCAGTATTTT.

The rearrangement joins TRBV7-3 to TRBJ2-1; D remains ambiguous. V shed 5 bases and J shed 2 bases, with 16 bases lying between them. This CDR3 has 16 residues. Per germline, CDR1 SGHTA and CDR2 FQGTGA. The DNA of the CDR3 is TGTGCCAGCAGCCCCGGGTTTGCGGTCCCCTACAATGAGCAGTTCTTC. This sequence encodes CASSPGFAVPYNEQFF.

The rearrangement uses TRBV6-1 and TRBJ2-5; possibly TRBD1 for D (6 bases). CDR3 length: 13 amino acids. The V end lost 6 bases, the J end lost 1 base, and 9 bases lay between the germline ends. Looked up from germline, CDR1 is MNHNS and CDR2 is SASEGT. The CDR3 DNA sequence: TGTGCCAGCAGAACAGGGTTCCAAGAGACCCAGTACTTC. Its protein is CASRTGFQETQYF.

The chain joins TRBV2 to TRBJ2-1, with unresolved D. CDR3 size: 15 residues. V was clipped by 9 bases and J by 5 bases, with 20 bases between them. CDR1 and CDR2 (germline): SNHLY, FYNNEI. The CDR3 DNA reads as TGTGCCAGAGAGGACCCGCGCTTTTTCCACAATGAGCAGTTCTTC. Translated, it gives CAREDPRFFHNEQFF.

This rearrangement joins TRBV7-2 to TRBJ2-3, with unresolved D. Trimming removed 1 base from V and 2 bases from J, with 13 bases in between. Germline CDR1 SGHTA, CDR2 FQGNSA. The CDR3 runs 16 residues. Written as DNA, the CDR3 is TGTGCCAGCAGCTTAGTTTCCCTCGTGCTCACAGATACGCAGTATTTT. It encodes CASSLVSLVLTDTQYF.

The genes are TRBV5-1 and TRBJ2-7; perhaps TRBD1 as D (6 bases). The V gene lost 2 bases and the J gene lost 2 bases, with 11 bases spanning the gap. CDR3 length equals 14 residues. Germline V gives CDR1 SGHRS, CDR2 YFSETQ. CDR3 DNA: TGCGCCAGCAGCTTAAGACAGGAAGCCTACGAGCAGTACTTC. This encodes CASSLRQEAYEQYF. Looking up the rest from reference TRBV5-1 and TRBJ2-7 gives the full variable domain: KAGVTQTPRYLIKTRGQQVTLSCSPISGHRSVSWYQQTPGQGLQFLFEYFSETQRNKGNFPGRFSGRQFSNSRSEMNVSTLELGDSALYLCASSLRQEAYEQYFGPGTRLTVT.

This clone was seen a single time. V and J are TRBV7-9 and TRBJ2-7; D might be TRBD2 (5 bases). V shed 0 bases and J shed 6 bases, with 6 bases lying between them. The CDR3 has 12 amino acids. Germline-derived CDR1 and CDR2 are SEHNR and FQNEAQ (reference sequence). CDR3 sequence reads: CASSLAGSEQYF. As DNA, the CDR3 is TGTGCCAGCAGCTTAGCGGGGAGCGAGCAGTACTTC.

The V call is TRBV5-1, the J call TRBJ2-7, with 8 bases matching TRBD2. V was clipped by 2 bases and J by 2 bases; unmatched bases: 6. The V gene's germline CDR1 is SGHRS and CDR2 YFSETQ. CDR3 length equals 15 residues. In DNA, the CDR3 is TGCGCCAGCAGCTTATCCGGGACTAGGCCCTACGAGCAGTACTTC. Protein sequence: CASSLSGTRPYEQYF.

Only one count was recorded for this clone. The gene calls are TRBV11-2 and TRBJ2-5; D is undetermined. Trimming left V 1 base short and J 4 bases short, with 7 bases between. In germline, CDR1 is SGHAT, CDR2 FQNNGV. This CDR3 comprises 13 residues. This CDR3 is CASSLGERETQYF. The CDR3 DNA follows: TGTGCCAGCAGCTTAGGTGAACGAGAGACCCAGTACTTC.

This sequence joins TRBV11-2 and TRBJ2-5, with no clear D. The CDR3 covers 13 residues. CDR1 is SGHAT, CDR2 FQNNGV, per germline. V shed 8 bases and J shed 5 bases, with 15 bases lying between them. The CDR3 DNA is TGTGCCAGCGGTTCGTGGGTATCGGAGACCCAGTACTTC. It encodes CASGSWVSETQYF.

J is TRBJ1-1 and V is TRBV25-1; D uncertain. The germline V gene encodes CDR1 MGHDK and CDR2 SYGVNS. The CDR3 is 11 amino acids. Trimming pared 2 bases from V and 4 bases from J, leaving 2 bases between. CDR3 nucleotides: TGTGCCAGCAGTGAAACCACTGAAGCTTTCTTT. Translated: CASSETTEAFF.

This chain uses TRBV5-6 with TRBJ2-1, with a possible D match to TRBD2 (5 bases). Trimming removed 0 bases at V and 8 bases at J, with 9 bases between. This CDR3 is 13 amino acids long. Germline-derived CDR1 and CDR2 are SGHDT and YYEEEE. This CDR3 reads CASSLVASYEQFF. The CDR3 nucleotides are TGTGCCAGCAGCTTGGTAGCGTCGTATGAGCAGTTCTTC.